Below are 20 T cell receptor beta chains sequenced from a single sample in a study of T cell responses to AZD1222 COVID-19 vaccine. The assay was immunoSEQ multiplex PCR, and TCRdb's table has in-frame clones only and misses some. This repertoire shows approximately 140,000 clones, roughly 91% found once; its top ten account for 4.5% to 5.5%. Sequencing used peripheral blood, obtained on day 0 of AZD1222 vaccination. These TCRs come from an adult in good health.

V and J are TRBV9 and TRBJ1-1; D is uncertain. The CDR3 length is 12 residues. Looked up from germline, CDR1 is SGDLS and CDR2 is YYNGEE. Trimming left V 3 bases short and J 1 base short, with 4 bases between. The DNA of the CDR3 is TGTGCCAGCAGCGGGGGGAACACTGAAGCTTTCTTT. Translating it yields CASSGGNTEAFF.

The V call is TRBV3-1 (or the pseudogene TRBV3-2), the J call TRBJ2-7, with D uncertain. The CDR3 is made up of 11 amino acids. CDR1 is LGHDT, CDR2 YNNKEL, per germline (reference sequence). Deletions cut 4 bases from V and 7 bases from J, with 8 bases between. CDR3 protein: CASSLKGEQYF. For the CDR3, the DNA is TGTGCCAGCAGCCTGAAAGGGGAGCAGTACTTC.

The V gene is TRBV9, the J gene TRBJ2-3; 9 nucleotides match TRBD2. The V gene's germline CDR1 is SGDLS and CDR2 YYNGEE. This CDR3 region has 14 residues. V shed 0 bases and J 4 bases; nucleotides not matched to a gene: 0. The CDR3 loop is CASSVGGGADTQYF. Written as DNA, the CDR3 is TGTGCCAGCAGCGTAGGCGGGGGGGCAGATACGCAGTATTTT.

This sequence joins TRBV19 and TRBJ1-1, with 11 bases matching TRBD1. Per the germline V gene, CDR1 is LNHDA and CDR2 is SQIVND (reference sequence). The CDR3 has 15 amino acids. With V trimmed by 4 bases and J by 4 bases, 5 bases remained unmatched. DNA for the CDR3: TGTGCCAGTAGTACCGCCGGGACAGGGGGCACTGAAGCTTTCTTT. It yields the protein CASSTAGTGGTEAFF.

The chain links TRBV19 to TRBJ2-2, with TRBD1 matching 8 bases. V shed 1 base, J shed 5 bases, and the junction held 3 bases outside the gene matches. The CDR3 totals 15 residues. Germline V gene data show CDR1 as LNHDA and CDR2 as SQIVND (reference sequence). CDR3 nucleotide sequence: TGTGCCAGTAGTATAGGGACAGGGCGAACCGGGGAGCTGTTTTTT. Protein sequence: CASSIGTGRTGELFF. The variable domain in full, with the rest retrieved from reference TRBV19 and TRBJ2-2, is DGGITQSPKYLFRKEGQNVTLSCEQNLNHDAMYWYRQDPGQGLRLIYYSQIVNDFQKGDIAEGYSVSREKKESFPLTVTSAQKNPTAFYLCASSIGTGRTGELFFGEGSRLTVL.

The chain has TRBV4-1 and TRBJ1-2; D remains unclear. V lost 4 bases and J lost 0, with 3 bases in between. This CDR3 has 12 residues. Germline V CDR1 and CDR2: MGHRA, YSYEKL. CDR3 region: CASSRANYGYTF. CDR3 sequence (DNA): TGCGCCAGCAGCCGGGCTAACTATGGCTACACCTTC.

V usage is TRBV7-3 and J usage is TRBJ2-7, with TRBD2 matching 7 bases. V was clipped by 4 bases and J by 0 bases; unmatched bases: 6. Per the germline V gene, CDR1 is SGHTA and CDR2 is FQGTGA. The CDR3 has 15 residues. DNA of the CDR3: TGTGCCAGCAGCTCAAGCGGGGCACCCTCCTACGAGCAGTACTTC. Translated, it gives CASSSSGAPSYEQYF.

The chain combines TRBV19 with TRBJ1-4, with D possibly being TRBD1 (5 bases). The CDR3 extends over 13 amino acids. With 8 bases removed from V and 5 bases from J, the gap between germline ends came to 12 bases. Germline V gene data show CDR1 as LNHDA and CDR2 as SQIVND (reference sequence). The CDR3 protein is CASSTGPNEKLFF. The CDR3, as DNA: TGTGCCAGTTCGACGGGACCAAATGAAAAACTGTTTTTT.

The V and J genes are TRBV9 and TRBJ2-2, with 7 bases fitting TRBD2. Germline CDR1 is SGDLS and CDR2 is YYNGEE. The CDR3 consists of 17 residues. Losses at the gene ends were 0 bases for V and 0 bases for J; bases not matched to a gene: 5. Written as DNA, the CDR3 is TGTGCCAGCAGCGTAGTAAGGGAGGGACCGAACACCGGGGAGCTGTTTTTT. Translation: CASSVVREGPNTGELFF. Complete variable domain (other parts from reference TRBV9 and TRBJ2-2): DSGVTQTPKHLITATGQRVTLRCSPRSGDLSVYWYQQSLDQGLQFLIQYYNGEERAKGNILERFSAQQFPDLHSELNLSSLELGDSALYFCASSVVREGPNTGELFFGEGSRLTVL.

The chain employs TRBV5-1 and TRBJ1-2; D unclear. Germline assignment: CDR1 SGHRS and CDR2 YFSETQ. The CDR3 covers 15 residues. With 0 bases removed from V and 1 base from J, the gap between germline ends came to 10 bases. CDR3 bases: TGCGCCAGCAGCTTGGAATCAGGCCTTAACTATGGCTACACCTTC. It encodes CASSLESGLNYGYTF.

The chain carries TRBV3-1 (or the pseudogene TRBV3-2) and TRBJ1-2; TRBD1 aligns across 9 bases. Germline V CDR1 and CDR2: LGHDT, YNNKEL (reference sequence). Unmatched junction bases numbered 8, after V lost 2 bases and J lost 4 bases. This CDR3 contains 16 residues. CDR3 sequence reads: CASSQLRTGGVYGYTF. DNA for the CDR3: TGTGCCAGCAGCCAATTACGCACAGGGGGCGTCTATGGCTACACCTTC.

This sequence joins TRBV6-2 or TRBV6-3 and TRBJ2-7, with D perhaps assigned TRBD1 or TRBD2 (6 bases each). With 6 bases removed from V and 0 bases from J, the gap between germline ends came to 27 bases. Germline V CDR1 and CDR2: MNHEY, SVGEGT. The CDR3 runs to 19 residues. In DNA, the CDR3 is TGTGCCAGCAGCGTCCGAGGTGAACTGGGGGGCCTGAGCTCCTACGAGCAGTACTTC. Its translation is CASSVRGELGGLSSYEQYF.

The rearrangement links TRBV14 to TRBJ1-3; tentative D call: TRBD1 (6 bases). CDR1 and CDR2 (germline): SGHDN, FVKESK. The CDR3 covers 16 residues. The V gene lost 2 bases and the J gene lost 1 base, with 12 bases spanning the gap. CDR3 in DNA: TGTGCCAGCAGCCAAAAGACAGGTCGATCTGGAAACACCATATATTTT. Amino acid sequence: CASSQKTGRSGNTIYF.

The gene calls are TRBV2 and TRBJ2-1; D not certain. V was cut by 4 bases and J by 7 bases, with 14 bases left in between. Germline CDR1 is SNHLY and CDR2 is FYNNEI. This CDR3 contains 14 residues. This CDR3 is CASSVLGGENEQFF. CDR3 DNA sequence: TGTGCCAGCAGTGTTTTGGGCGGTGAGAATGAGCAGTTCTTC.

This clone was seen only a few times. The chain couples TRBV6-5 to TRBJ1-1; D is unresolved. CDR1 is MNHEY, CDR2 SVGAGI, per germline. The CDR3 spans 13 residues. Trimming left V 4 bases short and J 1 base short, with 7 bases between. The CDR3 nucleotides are TGTGCCAGCAGTTCGGCTCGGAACACTGAAGCTTTCTTT. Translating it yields CASSSARNTEAFF.

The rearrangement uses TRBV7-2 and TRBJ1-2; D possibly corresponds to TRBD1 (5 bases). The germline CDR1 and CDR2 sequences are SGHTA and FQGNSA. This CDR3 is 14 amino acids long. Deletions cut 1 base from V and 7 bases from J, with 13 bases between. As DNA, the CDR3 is TGTGCCAGCAGCTTAGAACAGGTTTCAGGTGGCTACACCTTC. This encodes CASSLEQVSGGYTF.

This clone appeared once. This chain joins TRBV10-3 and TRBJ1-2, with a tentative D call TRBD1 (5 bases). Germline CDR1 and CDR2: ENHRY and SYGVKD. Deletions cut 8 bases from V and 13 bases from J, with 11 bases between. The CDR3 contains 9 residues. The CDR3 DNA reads TGTGCCATCGGGGGTGGCACCACCTTC. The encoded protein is CAIGGGTTF.

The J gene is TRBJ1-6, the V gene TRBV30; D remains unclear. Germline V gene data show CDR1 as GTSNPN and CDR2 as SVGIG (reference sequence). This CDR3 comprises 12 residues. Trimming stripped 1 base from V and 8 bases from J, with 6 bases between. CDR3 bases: TGTGCCTGGAGTGAATGGGATTCACCCCTCCACTTT. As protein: CAWSEWDSPLHF.

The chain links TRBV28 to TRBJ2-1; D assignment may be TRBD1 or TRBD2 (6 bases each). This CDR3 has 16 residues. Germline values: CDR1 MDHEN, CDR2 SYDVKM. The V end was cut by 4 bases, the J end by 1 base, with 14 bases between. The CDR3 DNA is TGTGCCAGCAGTTCGGCCGGGGGCGGATCCTACAATGAGCAGTTCTTC. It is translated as CASSSAGGGSYNEQFF.

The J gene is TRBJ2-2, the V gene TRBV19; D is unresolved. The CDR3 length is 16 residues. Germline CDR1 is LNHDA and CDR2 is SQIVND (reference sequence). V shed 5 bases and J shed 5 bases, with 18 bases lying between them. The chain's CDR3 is CASSEWVSESTGELFF. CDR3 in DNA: TGTGCCAGTAGTGAATGGGTAAGCGAGTCGACCGGGGAGCTGTTTTTT.